This T cell receptor beta chain was documented in a study of identical twins (dated by TCRdb to the mid-2010s). About the investigation overall: To test whether fetal clonotypes persist, the study used deep sequencing on TCR alpha and beta repertoires from monozygotic twins, unrelated adults of various ages, and cord blood. To rule out contamination, replicate twin experiments were performed at different times with different library preparation protocols.

At the junction V is shortened by 6 bases and J by 3 bases, with 9 bases in between. The CDR3 covers 13 residues, taking in both the cysteine and the phenylalanine. Only CDR3 DNA remains: 39 bases, in frame from the first base. Library preparation used 5' RACE. Sequencing was carried out with an Illumina HiSeq 2000. A universal primer binding site was added through template switching, and the final cDNA carried a unique molecular identifier so that TCR cDNA molecules could be counted accurately. Specific primers in the conserved constant-segment region were used to synthesize first-strand cDNA for TCR alpha and beta chains. To control for contamination, every cDNA library carried two barcodes: a SMART-Mk sample barcode plus Illumina barcodes. TruSeq adapter sequences, together with Illumina sample barcodes, were added in two successive PCR steps. The TCR alpha and beta cDNA libraries were sequenced on the Illumina HiSeq platform using custom primers. The authors' analysis ran thus. Raw reads were processed with MiGEC to extract unique molecular identifiers, and MiXCR was used to determine CDR3 positions. Recombination models were inferred per individual with the repgenHMM and IGoR tools using an EM algorithm. The analysis of shared clonotypes was done with the tcR package in R, with sharing normalized by the product of cloneset sizes. Out-of-frame nonproductive sequences were analyzed to study raw recombination free of thymic and clonal selection effects. TCRdb reanalyzed the raw reads on its own, using fastp at Q25 for trimming and MiXCR for clone calling, and kept in-frame beta chains. Rows matching on CDR3 protein sequence are summarized as one entry with the most common DNA and genes. The V and J calls shown here were made by TCRdb, not taken from the authors' results. The sample table holds 400,000 to 550,000 distinct CDR3 sequences, of which 24% were seen once. 2.5% to 3.5% of the sample is held by the ten biggest clonotypes.

The paper's findings and limits, for the study overall: The excess sharing between twins in beta out-of-frame sequences was weaker because fewer shared sequences reduced the signal-to-noise ratio. Fewer insertions were carried by abundant cord blood beta clonotypes, a similar but weaker trend appeared in young adult naive repertoires, and no such trend appeared in memory repertoires. In monozygotic twins, out-of-frame TCR alpha sharing was systematically underestimated by recombination models, although the models agreed with sharing between unrelated individuals. Zero-insertion analyses could be partly confounded by invariant T cells such as MAIT and iNKT, though diverse VJ usage argued against such confounding for most clonotypes. Compared with coincidental sharing between unrelated individuals, an excess of low generation-probability sequences was observed among out-of-frame TCR alpha sequences shared between twins. Because the same donors could not be followed over many years, the conclusions relied on cross-sectional statistical analysis.

This clonotype was seen at least ten times. The antigen it binds to is not known. No clone much larger than this one lies a single base away; base qualities are absent. Only healthy Caucasian donors were included. The twin cohort comprised three pairs of female monozygotic twins, all aged roughly 18 to 30 years. Positive isolation kits from Invitrogen were used to isolate the CD4+ and CD8+ T cell populations. This same sample was also part of a study on T cells expressing NK-cell markers. From that second study: Three sorted T-cell subsets (CD3+CD56+NKG2C+, CD3+CD56+NKG2C- and CD3+CD56-NKG2C+) from several donors had their TCR beta-chain repertoires profiled. Of the eight sequenced donors, seven were found to be HCMV-seropositive and one was found to be HCMV-seronegative. To restrict sorting to alphabetaTCR-expressing T cells, an anti-gammadeltaTCR antibody was added in several experiments. In six donors, the dominant CD3+CD56+NKG2C+ clonotypes were found to rank among the top 10 CD8+ clonotypes and to make up 1.0-7.0% of CD8+ T cells. Those dominant clonotypes were again the most abundant among CD3+CD56-NKG2C+ cells in a few donors, at about 25-60.1%. Whether the expanded NKG2C-expressing T cell clones were specific for HCMV antigens remained unclear. All eight donors whose samples were sequenced were randomly selected healthy volunteers, three of them men and five women. HCMV-specific IgG was detected in serum with a commercial ELISA kit to determine HCMV serostatus. Reads were demultiplexed and grouped by UMI with MIGEC, and clonotypes were assembled and quantified with MiTCR. To exclude erroneous sequences, any TCR cDNA sequence not supported by at least two reads was discarded. The tcR package was used for downstream repertoire analysis, with clonotypes matched between fractions based on CDR3 nucleotide sequence plus V segment. VDJmatch was used to annotate antigen specificity against VDJdb, with one amino acid substitution in CDR3 allowed.

The clonotype comes from a woman aged 18 to 35 in good health. Sequencing used CD4+ T cells sorted from blood. The rearranged chain carries TRBV12-3 or TRBV12-4 and TRBJ1-5; the D segment cannot be called with confidence. The DNA is as follows: TGTGCCAGCAGCCGGCAGGCCAATCAGCCCCAGCATTTT. This gives the protein CASSRQANQPQHF.